This T cell receptor (beta chain) was sequenced for a study of T cells in Graves' hyperthyroidism and ophthalmopathy. The sample holds a few counts of this clonotype. Its antigen remains unidentified. Findings of the study overall: Most thyroid clonotypes expanded above 0.001 appeared in blood too. For ophthalmopathy, model prediction preceded onset by a median approximately 6 months.

What was amplified from RNA transcripts were TCR beta CDR3 regions. The HTBI primer set served for first-round RT-PCR of the TCR CDR3. MiXCR was run by TCRdb on the multiplex PCR reads, yielding one entry per CDR3 protein. The table shows hundreds of thousands of distinct CDR3 sequences, with around 38% occurring only once. Germline values: CDR1 ENHRY, CDR2 SYGVKD. The CDR3 runs 16 residues. J gave up 2 bases and V 10 bases, and 11 bases lay outside the gene matches. A lack of ophthalmopathy progression within 18 months defined stable Graves' hyperthyroidism. Source material: blood. The TCR was taken from a young man with Graves' hyperthyroidism. The V gene is TRBV10-3, the J gene TRBJ1-6; 7 bases match TRBD1. The DNA for the CDR3 is TGTGCCAGCAACACAGGGGATCTCCCCTATAATTCACCCCTCCACTTT. It yields the protein CASNTGDLPYNSPLHF.